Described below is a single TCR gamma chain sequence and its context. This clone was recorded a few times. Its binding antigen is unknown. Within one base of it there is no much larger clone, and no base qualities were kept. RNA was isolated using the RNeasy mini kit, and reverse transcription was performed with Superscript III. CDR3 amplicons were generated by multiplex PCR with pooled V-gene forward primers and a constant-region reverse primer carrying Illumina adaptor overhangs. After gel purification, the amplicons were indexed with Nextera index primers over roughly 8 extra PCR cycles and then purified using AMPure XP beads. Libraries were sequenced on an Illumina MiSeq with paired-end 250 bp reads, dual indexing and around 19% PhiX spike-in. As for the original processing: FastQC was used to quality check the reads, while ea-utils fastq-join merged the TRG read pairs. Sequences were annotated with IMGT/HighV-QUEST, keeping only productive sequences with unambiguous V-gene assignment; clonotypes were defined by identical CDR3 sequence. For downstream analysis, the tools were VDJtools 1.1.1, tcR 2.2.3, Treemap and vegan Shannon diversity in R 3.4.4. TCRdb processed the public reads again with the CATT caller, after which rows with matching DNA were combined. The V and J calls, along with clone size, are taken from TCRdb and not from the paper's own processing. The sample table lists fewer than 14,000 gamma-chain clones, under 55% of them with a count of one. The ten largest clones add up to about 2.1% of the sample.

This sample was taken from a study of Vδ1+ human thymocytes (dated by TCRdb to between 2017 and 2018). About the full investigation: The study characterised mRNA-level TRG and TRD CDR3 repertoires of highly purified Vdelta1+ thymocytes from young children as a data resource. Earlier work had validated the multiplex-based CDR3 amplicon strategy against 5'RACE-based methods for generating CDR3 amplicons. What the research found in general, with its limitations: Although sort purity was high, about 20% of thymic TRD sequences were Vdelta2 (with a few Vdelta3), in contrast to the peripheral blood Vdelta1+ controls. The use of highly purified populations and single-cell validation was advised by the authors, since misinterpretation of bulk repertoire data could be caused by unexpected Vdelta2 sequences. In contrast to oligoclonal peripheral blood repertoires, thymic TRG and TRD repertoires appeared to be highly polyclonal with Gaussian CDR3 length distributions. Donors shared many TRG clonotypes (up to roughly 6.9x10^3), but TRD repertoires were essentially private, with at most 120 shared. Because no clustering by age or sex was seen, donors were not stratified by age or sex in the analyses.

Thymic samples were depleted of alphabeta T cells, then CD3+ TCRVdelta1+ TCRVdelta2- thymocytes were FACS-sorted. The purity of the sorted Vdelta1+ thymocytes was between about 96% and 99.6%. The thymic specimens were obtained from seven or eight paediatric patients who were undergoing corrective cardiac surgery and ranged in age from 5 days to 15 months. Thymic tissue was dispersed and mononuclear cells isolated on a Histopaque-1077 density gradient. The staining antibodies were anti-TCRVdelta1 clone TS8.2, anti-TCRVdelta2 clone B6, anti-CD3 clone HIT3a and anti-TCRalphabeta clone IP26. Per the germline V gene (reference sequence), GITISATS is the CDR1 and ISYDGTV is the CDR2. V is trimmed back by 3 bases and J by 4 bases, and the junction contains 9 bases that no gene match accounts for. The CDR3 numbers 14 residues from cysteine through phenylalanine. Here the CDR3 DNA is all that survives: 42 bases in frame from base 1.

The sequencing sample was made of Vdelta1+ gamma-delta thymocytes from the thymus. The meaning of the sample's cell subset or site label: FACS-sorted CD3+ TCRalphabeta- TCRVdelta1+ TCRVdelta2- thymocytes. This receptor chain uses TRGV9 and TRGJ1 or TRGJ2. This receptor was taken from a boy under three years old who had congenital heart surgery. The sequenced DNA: TGTGCCTTGTGGGAGCCGCAACAGTATTATAAGAAACTCTTT. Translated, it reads CALWEPQQYYKKLF.